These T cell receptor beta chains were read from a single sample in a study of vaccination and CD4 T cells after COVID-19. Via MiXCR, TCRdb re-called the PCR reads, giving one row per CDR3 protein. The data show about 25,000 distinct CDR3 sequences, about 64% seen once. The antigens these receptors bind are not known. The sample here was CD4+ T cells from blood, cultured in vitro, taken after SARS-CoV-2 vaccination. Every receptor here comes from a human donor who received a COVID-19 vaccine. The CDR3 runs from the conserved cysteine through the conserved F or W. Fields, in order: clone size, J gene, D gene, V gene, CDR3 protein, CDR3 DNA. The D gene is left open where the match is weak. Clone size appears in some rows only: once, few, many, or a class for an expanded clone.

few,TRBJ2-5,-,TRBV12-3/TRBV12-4,CASSPARGVGVETQYF,TGTGCCAGCAGTCCCGCCCGAGGGGTTGGGGTAGAGACCCAGTACTTC
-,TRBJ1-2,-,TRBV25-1,CASSEQLNYGYTF,TGTGCCAGCAGTGAACAGCTTAACTATGGCTACACCTTC
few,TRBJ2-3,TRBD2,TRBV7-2,CASSSYSGGATDTQYF,TGTGCCAGCAGCTCCTATAGCGGGGGGGCAACAGATACGCAGTATTTT
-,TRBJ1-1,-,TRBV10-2,CASSERGAEAFF,TGCGCCAGCAGTGAGCGGGGCGCGGAAGCTTTCTTT
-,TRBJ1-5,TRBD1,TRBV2,CASRRSRDRGGQPQHF,TGTGCCAGCAGAAGGAGCCGAGACAGGGGAGGTCAGCCCCAGCATTTT
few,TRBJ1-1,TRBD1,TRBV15,CATSKTRQGPGNTEAFF,TGTGCCACCAGCAAAACCAGACAGGGGCCGGGGAACACTGAAGCTTTCTTT
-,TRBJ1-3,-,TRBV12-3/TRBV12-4,CASSLVVAGNTIYF,TGTGCCAGCAGTTTAGTGGTTGCTGGAAACACCATATATTTT
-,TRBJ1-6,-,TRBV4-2,CASSHDRRPIYSYNSPLHF,TGTGCCAGCAGCCACGACAGGCGGCCCATTTACTCCTATAATTCACCCCTCCACTTT
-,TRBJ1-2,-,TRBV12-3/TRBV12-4,CASSPTGQFGAGYTF,TGTGCCAGCAGTCCAACCGGACAGTTTGGAGCTGGCTACACCTTC
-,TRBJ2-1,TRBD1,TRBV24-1,CATSDVGDRGLNEQFF,TGTGCCACCAGTGATGTGGGGGACAGGGGGCTGAATGAGCAGTTCTTC
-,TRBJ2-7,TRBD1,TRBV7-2,CASSRTGGSGYEQYF,TGTGCCAGCAGTCGTACAGGGGGCTCCGGCTACGAGCAGTACTTC
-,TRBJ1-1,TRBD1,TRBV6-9,CASSFASGQSEAFF,TGTGCCAGCAGCTTCGCTTCGGGACAGTCTGAAGCTTTCTTT
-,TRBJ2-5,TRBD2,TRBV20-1,CSARILAGGPWGLETQYF,TGCAGTGCTAGAATCCTAGCGGGGGGGCCTTGGGGTTTGGAGACCCAGTACTTC
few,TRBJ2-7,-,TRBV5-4,CASSLDGVYEQYF,TGTGCCAGCAGCCTGGACGGAGTTTACGAGCAGTACTTC
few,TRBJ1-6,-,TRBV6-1,CASSQLINTGGNSPLHF,TGTGCCAGCAGCCAACTCATTAACACGGGGGGAAATTCACCCCTCCACTTT
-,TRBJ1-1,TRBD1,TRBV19,CASSIDPFGEGASAFF,TGTGCCAGTAGTATAGACCCGTTTGGGGAGGGGGCGTCAGCTTTCTTT
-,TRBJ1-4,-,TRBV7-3,CASSPGNRGGGEKLFF,TGTGCCAGCAGCCCCGGAAACAGAGGTGGGGGTGAAAAACTGTTTTTT
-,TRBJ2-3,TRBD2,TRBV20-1,CSARPNLLAGGSDTQYF,TGCAGTGCTAGACCCAACCTTCTAGCGGGGGGCTCAGATACGCAGTATTTT
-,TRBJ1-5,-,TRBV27,CASSLYRDSNQPQHF,TGTGCCAGCAGTTTATACAGAGATAGCAATCAGCCCCAGCATTTT
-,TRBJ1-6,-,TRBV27,CASSLSYPRGDNSPLHF,TGTGCCAGCAGTTTATCATATCCCCGGGGGGATAATTCACCCCTCCACTTT
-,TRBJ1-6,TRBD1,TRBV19,CASSPVGQGDAYNSPLHF,TGTGCCAGTAGTCCCGTCGGACAGGGGGATGCCTATAATTCACCCCTCCACTTT
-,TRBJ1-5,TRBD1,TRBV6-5,CASSYSTGASNQPQHF,TGTGCCAGCAGTTACTCGACAGGGGCTAGCAATCAGCCCCAGCATTTT
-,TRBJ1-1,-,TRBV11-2,CASSRPGRKILDTEAFF,TGTGCCAGCAGCCGACCGGGCCGTAAGATCTTGGACACTGAAGCTTTCTTT
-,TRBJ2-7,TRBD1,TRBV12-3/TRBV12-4,CASSQDRASGQYF,TGTGCCAGCAGTCAGGACAGGGCGTCGGGGCAGTACTTC
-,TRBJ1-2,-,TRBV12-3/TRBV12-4,CASSLSRTGGYGYTF,TGTGCCAGCAGTTTGTCCCGGACGGGCGGTTATGGCTACACCTTC
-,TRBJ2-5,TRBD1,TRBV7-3,CASSLAGQGRQETQYF,TGTGCCAGCAGCTTAGCGGGACAGGGCCGGCAAGAGACCCAGTACTTC
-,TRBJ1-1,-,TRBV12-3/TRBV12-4,CASSSYGAMNTEAFF,TGTGCCAGCAGTAGCTACGGGGCCATGAACACTGAAGCTTTCTTT
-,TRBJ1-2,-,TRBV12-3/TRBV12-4,CASTVTGGIGGGYTF,TGTGCCAGCACCGTTACCGGGGGAATTGGAGGCGGCTACACCTTC
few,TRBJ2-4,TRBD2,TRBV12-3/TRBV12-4,CASSPPGLAGLGAKNIQYF,TGTGCCAGCAGTCCCCCGGGACTAGCGGGGCTAGGAGCCAAAAACATTCAGTACTTC
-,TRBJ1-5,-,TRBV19,CASSIRHSNQPQHF,TGTGCCAGTAGTATTAGGCATAGCAATCAGCCCCAGCATTTT
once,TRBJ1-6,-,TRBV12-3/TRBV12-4,CASSLVWVSGNSPLHF,TGTGCCAGCAGTTTAGTCTGGGTTTCAGGGAATTCACCCCTCCACTTT
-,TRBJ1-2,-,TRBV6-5,CASSYSREHYGYTF,TGTGCCAGCAGTTACTCCAGGGAGCACTATGGCTACACCTTC
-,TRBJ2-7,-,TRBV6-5,CASSYSLRRGGEQYF,TGTGCCAGCAGTTACTCCCTTCGCAGGGGAGGAGAGCAGTACTTC
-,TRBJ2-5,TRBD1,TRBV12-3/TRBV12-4,CASSSSDRGGQETQYF,TGTGCCAGCAGTTCGTCGGACAGGGGGGGACAAGAGACCCAGTACTTC
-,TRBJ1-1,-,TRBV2,CASSVGQVNTEAFF,TGTGCCAGCAGCGTGGGGCAGGTGAACACTGAAGCTTTCTTT
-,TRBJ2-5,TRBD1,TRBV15,CATSRGLRGQGQTTQYF,TGTGCCACCAGCAGAGGTCTTAGAGGACAGGGGCAGACGACCCAGTACTTC
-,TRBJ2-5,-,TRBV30,CAWSVQETQYF,TGTGCCTGGAGTGTACAAGAGACCCAGTACTTC
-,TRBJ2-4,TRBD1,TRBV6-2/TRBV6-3,CASRSPQGKNIQYF,TGTGCCAGCAGGAGCCCACAGGGGAAAAACATTCAGTACTTC
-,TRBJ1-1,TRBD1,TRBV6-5,CASSFDYRGSTEAFF,TGTGCCAGCAGTTTCGACTACAGGGGATCGACTGAAGCTTTCTTT
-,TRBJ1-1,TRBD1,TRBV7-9,CASLRGLATEAFF,TGTGCCAGTCTAAGGGGGCTGGCCACTGAAGCTTTCTTT
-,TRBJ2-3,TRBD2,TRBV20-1,CSARAVSGGYTDTQYF,TGCAGTGCCAGAGCGGTTAGCGGGGGCTACACAGATACGCAGTATTTT
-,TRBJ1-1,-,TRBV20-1,CSARVPTGGTEAFF,TGCAGTGCTAGAGTCCCAACCGGGGGCACTGAAGCTTTCTTT
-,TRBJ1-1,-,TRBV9,CASSVQTENTEAFF,TGTGCCAGCAGCGTACAGACAGAGAACACTGAAGCTTTCTTT
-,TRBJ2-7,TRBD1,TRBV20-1,CSARDPRQGPYEQYF,TGCAGTGCTAGAGATCCAAGACAGGGTCCCTACGAGCAGTACTTC
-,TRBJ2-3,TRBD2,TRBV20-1,CSARTSGGPDTQYF,TGCAGTGCCAGGACTAGCGGGGGTCCAGATACGCAGTATTTT
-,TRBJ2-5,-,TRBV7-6,CASSVRRGAGETQYF,TGTGCCAGCAGCGTGAGACGGGGAGCCGGGGAGACCCAGTACTTC
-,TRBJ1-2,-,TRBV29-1,CSVELLGLASPQYGYTF,TGCAGCGTTGAATTATTGGGGCTAGCCTCGCCCCAATATGGCTACACCTTC
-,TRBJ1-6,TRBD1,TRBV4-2,CASSQGQTVGQGVNSPLHF,TGTGCCAGCAGCCAAGGCCAAACGGTGGGACAGGGGGTTAATTCACCCCTCCACTTT
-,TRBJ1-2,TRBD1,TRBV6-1,CASSPDRDPNYGYTF,TGTGCCAGCAGTCCCGACAGGGACCCTAACTATGGCTACACCTTC
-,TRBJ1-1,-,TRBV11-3,CASSLGWGGDGPEAFF,TGTGCCAGCAGCTTAGGATGGGGAGGGGACGGACCAGAAGCCTTCTTT
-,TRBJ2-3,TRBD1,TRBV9,CASRSPTIQGLRTDTQYF,TGTGCCAGCAGATCGCCGACTATACAGGGGCTAAGGACAGATACGCAGTATTTT
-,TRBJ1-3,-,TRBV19,CASSIHSPGNTIYF,TGTGCCAGTAGTATTCACTCCCCAGGAAACACCATATATTTT
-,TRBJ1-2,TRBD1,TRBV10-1,CASSEGQGIFRYGYTF,TGCGCCAGCAGTGAGGGACAGGGGATCTTTCGCTATGGCTACACCTTC
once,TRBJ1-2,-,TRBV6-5,CASSYVRDQPDGYTF,TGTGCCAGCAGTTACGTCCGGGATCAGCCGGATGGCTACACCTTC
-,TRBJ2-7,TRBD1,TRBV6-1,CAIRDSRFSYEQYF,TGTGCCATCAGGGACAGCCGTTTTTCCTACGAGCAGTACTTC
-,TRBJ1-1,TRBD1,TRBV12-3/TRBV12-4,CASSSQGTTEAFF,TGTGCCAGCAGCTCACAGGGGACCACTGAAGCTTTCTTT
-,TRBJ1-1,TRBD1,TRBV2,CVPSNQGAGNTEAFF,TGTGTCCCCAGTAACCAGGGGGCAGGGAACACTGAAGCTTTCTTT
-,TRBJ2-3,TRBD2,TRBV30,CAWRLAGGLSTDTQYF,TGTGCCTGGCGACTAGCGGGGGGGCTCAGCACAGATACGCAGTATTTT
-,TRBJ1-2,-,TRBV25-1,CASSEWEVGYTF,TGTGCCAGCAGTGAATGGGAAGTTGGCTACACCTTC